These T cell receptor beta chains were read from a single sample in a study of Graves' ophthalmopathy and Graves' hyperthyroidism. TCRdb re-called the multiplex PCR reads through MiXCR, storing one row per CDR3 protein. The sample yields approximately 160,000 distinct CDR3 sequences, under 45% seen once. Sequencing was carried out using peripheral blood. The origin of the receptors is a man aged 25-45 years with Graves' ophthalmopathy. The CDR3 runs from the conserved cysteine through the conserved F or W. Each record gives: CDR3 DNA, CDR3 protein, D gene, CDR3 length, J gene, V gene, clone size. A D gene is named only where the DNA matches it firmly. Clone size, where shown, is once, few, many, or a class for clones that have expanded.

CDR3 DNA: TGTGCCAGCAGTTCCAGCCTAAAGTGGCGGGAGGGGGTGTACGAGCAGTACTTC
CDR3 protein: CASSSSLKWREGVYEQYF
D gene: TRBD2
CDR3 length: 18
J gene: TRBJ2-7
V gene: TRBV28
clone size: many

CDR3 DNA: TGCAGCGCCGGGGAGACCCAGTACTTC
CDR3 protein: CSAGETQYF
D gene: .
CDR3 length: 9
J gene: TRBJ2-5
V gene: TRBV29-1
clone size: many

CDR3 DNA: TGCAGTGGAGAAACTAGCGGGAGGGCCATGGAGACCCAGTACTTC
CDR3 protein: CSGETSGRAMETQYF
D gene: TRBD2
CDR3 length: 15
J gene: TRBJ2-5
V gene: TRBV20-1
clone size: many

CDR3 DNA: TGTGCCAGCAGTTTCGGGGGGATGAACACTGAAGCTTTCTTT
CDR3 protein: CASSFGGMNTEAFF
D gene: .
CDR3 length: 14
J gene: TRBJ1-1
V gene: TRBV12-3/TRBV12-4
clone size: many

CDR3 DNA: TGCGCCAGCAGCCAAGAACAGAACACTGAAGCTTTCTTT
CDR3 protein: CASSQEQNTEAFF
D gene: .
CDR3 length: 13
J gene: TRBJ1-1
V gene: TRBV4-1
clone size: many

CDR3 DNA: TGTGCCAGTAGTATAGGACCAAAGGGGCAGCCCCAGCATTTT
CDR3 protein: CASSIGPKGQPQHF
D gene: .
CDR3 length: 14
J gene: TRBJ1-5
V gene: TRBV19
clone size: .

CDR3 DNA: TGTGCCAGCAGTACGGGACTAGCGAATCAAGAGACCCAGTACTTC
CDR3 protein: CASSTGLANQETQYF
D gene: TRBD2
CDR3 length: 15
J gene: TRBJ2-5
V gene: TRBV6-1
clone size: few

CDR3 DNA: TGCGCCAGTCGGATCTCCCAAATCACCGGGGAGCTGCTTTTT
CDR3 protein: CASRISQITGELLF
D gene: .
CDR3 length: 14
J gene: TRBJ2-2
V gene: TRBV5-1
clone size: .

CDR3 DNA: TGTGCCAGCAGCTTAGGCAGGCTCTCCACCCAAGAGACCCAGTACTTC
CDR3 protein: CASSLGRLSTQETQYF
D gene: .
CDR3 length: 16
J gene: TRBJ2-5
V gene: TRBV7-8
clone size: many

CDR3 DNA: TGTGCCAGCAGCCAGAGAAGCGGAGACAGGGGCACCGGGGAGCTGTTTTTT
CDR3 protein: CASSQRSGDRGTGELFF
D gene: TRBD1
CDR3 length: 17
J gene: TRBJ2-2
V gene: TRBV11-2
clone size: .

CDR3 DNA: TGTGCCAGCAGTTTAGTATCCAGGGTCGTTCACCACGAGCAGTACTTC
CDR3 protein: CASSLVSRVVHHEQYF
D gene: .
CDR3 length: 16
J gene: TRBJ2-7
V gene: TRBV28
clone size: many

CDR3 DNA: TGTGCCAGCAGCCCGATGGACAGGGTTGAGACCCAGTACTTC
CDR3 protein: CASSPMDRVETQYF
D gene: TRBD1
CDR3 length: 14
J gene: TRBJ2-5
V gene: TRBV7-2
clone size: .

CDR3 DNA: TGCAGTGCTAGGGTGGACAGGGGGCTGGATCAGCCCCAGCATTTT
CDR3 protein: CSARVDRGLDQPQHF
D gene: TRBD1
CDR3 length: 15
J gene: TRBJ1-5
V gene: TRBV20-1
clone size: many

CDR3 DNA: TGTGCCAGCAGCTTACCCGCCCAGCGAAAACTCTCCTACGAGCAGTACTTC
CDR3 protein: CASSLPAQRKLSYEQYF
D gene: .
CDR3 length: 17
J gene: TRBJ2-7
V gene: TRBV7-8
clone size: .

CDR3 DNA: TGTGCCAGTAGTATAGACAGCTACACTGAAGCTTTCTTT
CDR3 protein: CASSIDSYTEAFF
D gene: .
CDR3 length: 13
J gene: TRBJ1-1
V gene: TRBV19
clone size: .

CDR3 DNA: TGTGCCACCAGAAGCTCGGCTGGCAATCAGCCCCAGCATTTT
CDR3 protein: CATRSSAGNQPQHF
D gene: .
CDR3 length: 14
J gene: TRBJ1-5
V gene: TRBV12-3/TRBV12-4
clone size: .

CDR3 DNA: TGTGCCAGCAGTCCATTTCAACTCAGCTCCTACGAGCAGTACTTC
CDR3 protein: CASSPFQLSSYEQYF
D gene: .
CDR3 length: 15
J gene: TRBJ2-7
V gene: TRBV28
clone size: many

CDR3 DNA: TGTGCCAGCAGTGAAAAGTGGGGACAGCAAAAAAGTCAGCCCCAGCATTTT
CDR3 protein: CASSEKWGQQKSQPQHF
D gene: TRBD1
CDR3 length: 17
J gene: TRBJ1-5
V gene: TRBV2
clone size: .

CDR3 DNA: TGTGCCAGCAGTTTTTTGGGGCGGAAGGGGGCTGAAGCTTTCTTT
CDR3 protein: CASSFLGRKGAEAFF
D gene: .
CDR3 length: 15
J gene: TRBJ1-1
V gene: TRBV12-3/TRBV12-4
clone size: few

CDR3 DNA: TGTGCCAGCAGGCCACCCCAGGATACCTACGAGCAGTACTTC
CDR3 protein: CASRPPQDTYEQYF
D gene: .
CDR3 length: 14
J gene: TRBJ2-7
V gene: TRBV6-5
clone size: many

CDR3 DNA: TGTGCCAGCACCCAGCGGACAGCGTCTTTAATTTGGGAAGCTTTCTTT
CDR3 protein: CASTQRTASLIWEAFF
D gene: .
CDR3 length: 16
J gene: TRBJ1-1
V gene: TRBV28
clone size: many

CDR3 DNA: TGTGCCAGCAGTTACTCGGCACAGACTGGAAACACCATATATTTT
CDR3 protein: CASSYSAQTGNTIYF
D gene: .
CDR3 length: 15
J gene: TRBJ1-3
V gene: TRBV6-5
clone size: .

CDR3 DNA: TGTGCCAGCAGCCAACGATCGACAGGGACTAATTCACCCCTCCACTTT
CDR3 protein: CASSQRSTGTNSPLHF
D gene: TRBD1
CDR3 length: 16
J gene: TRBJ1-6
V gene: TRBV4-2
clone size: many

CDR3 DNA: TGTGCTAGTGGTTTGGTACTTTCGGGGGAAGGAGAAGCCTTCTTT
CDR3 protein: CASGLVLSGEGEAFF
D gene: .
CDR3 length: 15
J gene: TRBJ1-1
V gene: TRBV12-5
clone size: .

CDR3 DNA: TGTGCCAGCAGCGGGGGACCGCACAATCAGCCCCAGCATTTT
CDR3 protein: CASSGGPHNQPQHF
D gene: .
CDR3 length: 14
J gene: TRBJ1-5
V gene: TRBV12-3/TRBV12-4
clone size: many

CDR3 DNA: TGCAGTGCTGACCCGAGGGACATCTCCTACGAGCAGTACTTC
CDR3 protein: CSADPRDISYEQYF
D gene: .
CDR3 length: 14
J gene: TRBJ2-7
V gene: TRBV20-1
clone size: .

CDR3 DNA: TGTGCCAGCAGTTTAGGTTTAGGGAAGGTCTATAATTCACCCCTCCACTTT
CDR3 protein: CASSLGLGKVYNSPLHF
D gene: .
CDR3 length: 17
J gene: TRBJ1-6
V gene: TRBV28
clone size: .

CDR3 DNA: TGTGCCAGCAGCCCTGACAGCTCCTATAATTCACCCCTCCACTTT
CDR3 protein: CASSPDSSYNSPLHF
D gene: .
CDR3 length: 15
J gene: TRBJ1-6
V gene: TRBV7-2
clone size: .

CDR3 DNA: TGTGCCAGCAGCTTAGTGTTACGGACAGGGGACAATCAGCCCCAGCATTTT
CDR3 protein: CASSLVLRTGDNQPQHF
D gene: TRBD1
CDR3 length: 17
J gene: TRBJ1-5
V gene: TRBV7-8
clone size: many

CDR3 DNA: TGTGCCAGCAGAGGTAACAGCGGGGGAGTACCCTACGAGCAGTACTTC
CDR3 protein: CASRGNSGGVPYEQYF
D gene: TRBD2
CDR3 length: 16
J gene: TRBJ2-7
V gene: TRBV11-2
clone size: .

CDR3 DNA: TGCAGTGCTAGAGATCGCGGGGTAGGTCAGCCCCAGCATTTT
CDR3 protein: CSARDRGVGQPQHF
D gene: .
CDR3 length: 14
J gene: TRBJ1-5
V gene: TRBV20-1
clone size: few

CDR3 DNA: TGTGCCAGCAGCTTAGCAACAGGGGGTGTCTATGGCTACACCTTC
CDR3 protein: CASSLATGGVYGYTF
D gene: TRBD1
CDR3 length: 15
J gene: TRBJ1-2
V gene: TRBV7-2
clone size: many

CDR3 DNA: TGTGCCAGTAGTATTCGTGAAAGGACAGGGGGGCATCAGCCCCAGCATTTT
CDR3 protein: CASSIRERTGGHQPQHF
D gene: TRBD1
CDR3 length: 17
J gene: TRBJ1-5
V gene: TRBV19
clone size: .

CDR3 DNA: TGTGCCAGCAGCTTAAACCAGGGGGTGAATGGCTACACCTTC
CDR3 protein: CASSLNQGVNGYTF
D gene: TRBD1
CDR3 length: 14
J gene: TRBJ1-2
V gene: TRBV7-2
clone size: .

CDR3 DNA: TGTGCCAGCAGGGAGACAGGGGTAACCTACGAGCAGTACTTC
CDR3 protein: CASRETGVTYEQYF
D gene: TRBD1
CDR3 length: 14
J gene: TRBJ2-7
V gene: TRBV12-3/TRBV12-4
clone size: many

CDR3 DNA: TGTGCCAGCAGAACAGGGTTCTCCTACGAGCAGTACTTC
CDR3 protein: CASRTGFSYEQYF
D gene: .
CDR3 length: 13
J gene: TRBJ2-7
V gene: TRBV6-5
clone size: many

CDR3 DNA: TGTGCCACCAGCACTAACGACAGGGTGGGATACGAGCAGTACTTC
CDR3 protein: CATSTNDRVGYEQYF
D gene: TRBD1
CDR3 length: 15
J gene: TRBJ2-7
V gene: TRBV10-3
clone size: many

CDR3 DNA: TGTGCCAGCAGCCCAACGACAGGGCTGAACACTGAAGCTTTCTTT
CDR3 protein: CASSPTTGLNTEAFF
D gene: TRBD1
CDR3 length: 15
J gene: TRBJ1-1
V gene: TRBV28
clone size: once

CDR3 DNA: TGTGCCAGCAGCCGTCTTCCGACAGGGAACACTGAAGCTTTCTTT
CDR3 protein: CASSRLPTGNTEAFF
D gene: .
CDR3 length: 15
J gene: TRBJ1-1
V gene: TRBV7-2
clone size: .

CDR3 DNA: TGTGCCTGGAATGCAGGCTCCTACGAGCAGTACTTC
CDR3 protein: CAWNAGSYEQYF
D gene: .
CDR3 length: 12
J gene: TRBJ2-7
V gene: TRBV30
clone size: many

CDR3 DNA: TGCAGTGCTAGAGGCTCTAGCGGGAGGGAAAGCTCCTACGAGCAGTACTTC
CDR3 protein: CSARGSSGRESSYEQYF
D gene: TRBD2
CDR3 length: 17
J gene: TRBJ2-7
V gene: TRBV20-1
clone size: .

CDR3 DNA: TGTGCCAGCAGTTCCCTACAGGGGCGGCCTGGGTACGAGCAGTACTTC
CDR3 protein: CASSSLQGRPGYEQYF
D gene: TRBD1
CDR3 length: 16
J gene: TRBJ2-7
V gene: TRBV28
clone size: .

CDR3 DNA: TGTGCCAGCAGTGAGGTTAGCGGGAGTATGGACGAGCAGTACTTC
CDR3 protein: CASSEVSGSMDEQYF
D gene: TRBD2
CDR3 length: 15
J gene: TRBJ2-7
V gene: TRBV2
clone size: once

CDR3 DNA: TGTGCCAGCAGTTGGACCGTACCCAGGGGCGGGGAGCTGTTTTTT
CDR3 protein: CASSWTVPRGGELFF
D gene: .
CDR3 length: 15
J gene: TRBJ2-2
V gene: TRBV7-9
clone size: many

CDR3 DNA: TGTGCCAGCAGCCTACAGGGGGCCGCGCGTTCACCCCTCCACTTT
CDR3 protein: CASSLQGAARSPLHF
D gene: TRBD1
CDR3 length: 15
J gene: TRBJ1-6
V gene: TRBV2
clone size: .

CDR3 DNA: TGTGCCAGCAATCCACTAGCGGGGGTCTCCTACGAGCAGTACTTC
CDR3 protein: CASNPLAGVSYEQYF
D gene: TRBD2
CDR3 length: 15
J gene: TRBJ2-7
V gene: TRBV6-2/TRBV6-3
clone size: .

CDR3 DNA: TGTGCCAGCAGAGACAGGGGTTACTATGGCTACACCTTC
CDR3 protein: CASRDRGYYGYTF
D gene: TRBD1
CDR3 length: 13
J gene: TRBJ1-2
V gene: TRBV6-1
clone size: .

CDR3 DNA: TGTGCCAGCAGTTTATCAACAGGGTTGGACACTGAAGCTTTCTTT
CDR3 protein: CASSLSTGLDTEAFF
D gene: .
CDR3 length: 15
J gene: TRBJ1-1
V gene: TRBV28
clone size: .

CDR3 DNA: TGTGCCAGCAGCTTACAGGGGGGCCCTCAAGAGACCCAGTACTTC
CDR3 protein: CASSLQGGPQETQYF
D gene: .
CDR3 length: 15
J gene: TRBJ2-5
V gene: TRBV7-9
clone size: .